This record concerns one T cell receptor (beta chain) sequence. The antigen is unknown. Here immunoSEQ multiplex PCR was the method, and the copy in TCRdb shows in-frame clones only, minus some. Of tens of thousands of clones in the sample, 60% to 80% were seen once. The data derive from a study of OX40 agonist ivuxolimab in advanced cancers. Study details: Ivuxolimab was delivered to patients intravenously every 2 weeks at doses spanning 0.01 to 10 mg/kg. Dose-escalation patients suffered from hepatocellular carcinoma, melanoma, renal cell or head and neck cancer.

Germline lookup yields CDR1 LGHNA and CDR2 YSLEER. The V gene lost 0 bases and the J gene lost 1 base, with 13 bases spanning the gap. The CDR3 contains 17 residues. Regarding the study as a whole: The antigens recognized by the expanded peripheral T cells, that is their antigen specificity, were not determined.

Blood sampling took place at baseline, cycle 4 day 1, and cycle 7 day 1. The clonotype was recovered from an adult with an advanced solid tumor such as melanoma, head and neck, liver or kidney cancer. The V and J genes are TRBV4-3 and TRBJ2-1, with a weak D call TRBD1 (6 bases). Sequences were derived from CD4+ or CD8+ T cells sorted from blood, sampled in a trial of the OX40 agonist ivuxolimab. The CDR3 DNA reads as TGCGCCAGCAGCCAAGATAGGGTGGACAGATCCTACAATGAGCAGTTCTTC. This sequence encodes CASSQDRVDRSYNEQFF.